The rows below give T cell receptor beta chains drawn from one sample of a study of early T cells in non-severe SARS-CoV-2 infection. In TCRdb, the 5' RACE reads were re-called with MiXCR into one record per CDR3 protein. This table has 50,000 to 60,000 distinct CDR3 sequences, 9.3% appearing once. The sample taken for sequencing was whole blood. These receptors were obtained from an adult who was a healthcare worker with PCR-confirmed SARS-CoV-2 infection or an uninfected control (not recorded which). CDR3s include the opening cysteine and the closing phenylalanine or tryptophan. D genes are given only for firm matches.

V,J,D,CDR3
TRBV5-5,TRBJ2-7,TRBD2,CASSLGTSVGFSYEQYF
TRBV6-1,TRBJ2-1,TRBD2,CASSASGGARNEQFF
TRBV5-4,TRBJ2-2,.,CASSYRPGELFF
TRBV12-3/TRBV12-4,TRBJ2-7,TRBD1,CASSSGTGAYEQYF
TRBV7-9,TRBJ2-3,TRBD1,CASSLMGQRLDTQYF
TRBV19,TRBJ2-3,TRBD2,CASSISGGRMSDTQYF
TRBV5-6,TRBJ2-1,TRBD2,CASSLIRGGFYNEQFF
TRBV27,TRBJ2-7,TRBD1,CASSPRLGTVYEQYF
TRBV6-2/TRBV6-3,TRBJ1-1,.,CASGVVAREAFF
TRBV10-3,TRBJ1-2,.,CAISESTVNYGYTF
TRBV7-3,TRBJ2-1,.,CASSLERYNEQFF
TRBV27,TRBJ2-3,.,CASSLGPVPDTQYF
TRBV7-8,TRBJ2-7,TRBD1,CASSIMDRTYEQYF
TRBV19,TRBJ1-2,.,CASSISSGRGYTF
TRBV12-3/TRBV12-4,TRBJ1-5,.,CASSPVLSNQPQHF
TRBV4-2,TRBJ2-3,.,CASSQGGLTDTQYF
TRBV29-1,TRBJ2-2,.,CSVGQNTGELFF
TRBV3-1,TRBJ2-1,.,CASSQESGPRGEQFF
TRBV6-6,TRBJ2-7,TRBD1,CASSIGGINEQYF
TRBV15,TRBJ2-1,TRBD1,CATSRGLRDRENEQFF
TRBV2,TRBJ2-6,.,CASTLDSFSGSGANVLTF
TRBV7-9,TRBJ2-3,.,CASSLEAGFTDTQYF
TRBV7-9,TRBJ2-7,TRBD2,CASSFSGGNEQYF
TRBV6-6,TRBJ1-1,.,CASIQAGRRDTEAFF
TRBV11-2,TRBJ2-1,.,CASSTSTGYNEQFF
TRBV7-9,TRBJ2-3,.,CASKSRAAVLDTQYF
TRBV7-8,TRBJ2-2,.,CASNPRGGQSNTGELFF
TRBV29-1,TRBJ1-1,TRBD1,CSVTGEYAEAFF
TRBV29-1,TRBJ1-1,.,CSVRTRSTNTEAFF
TRBV27,TRBJ2-7,.,CASSSSFAPVDEQYF
TRBV4-1,TRBJ1-2,TRBD1,CASRPFGQGHYGYTF
TRBV9,TRBJ2-7,.,CASSHWGAWTDEQYF